This T cell receptor (beta chain) stems from a study of blood T cell repertoires in COVID-19. The wider study: Acute-phase and convalescent COVID-19 samples originated in the United States, Italy and Spain.

Data came from immunoSEQ multiplex PCR; TCRdb stores just in-frame clones and leaves some out. The sample carries 250,000 or so clones, approximately 83% recorded once. The TCR comes from a man at least 80 years old with acute or convalescent COVID-19. Material: peripheral blood.

The CDR3 DNA follows: TGTGCCAGCCGTCATAGCGGGGCCCCCACCGGGGAGCTGTTTTTT. Protein: CASRHSGAPTGELFF. The chain has TRBV7-2 and TRBJ2-2; 8 nucleotides align to TRBD2. V shed 8 bases and J 4 bases; nucleotides not matched to a gene: 9. There are 15 residues in the CDR3. Germline V gives CDR1 SGHTA, CDR2 FQGNSA.